A selection of T cell receptor beta chains follows, all from one sample in a study of early T cells in non-severe SARS-CoV-2 infection. TCRdb recomputed calls from the 5' RACE reads with MiXCR, one row per CDR3 protein. The sample has 70,000 to 80,000 distinct CDR3 sequences, 9.5% to 15% seen once; the top ten hold less than 3%. The sequences come from whole blood, collected at baseline. These receptors came from an adult who was a healthcare worker with PCR-confirmed SARS-CoV-2 infection or an uninfected control (not recorded which). Both conserved end residues are trimmed from each CDR3. Each record gives: J gene, D gene, V gene, CDR3 protein. A D gene is named only where the DNA matches it firmly.

TRBJ2-1	-	TRBV5-1	ASSFLGDEQF
TRBJ2-7	-	TRBV7-9	ASSLDPYSYEQY
TRBJ2-3	TRBD2	TRBV11-2	ASSLSGTSGVRDTQY
TRBJ1-2	-	TRBV6-5	ASSPEGGSGYT
TRBJ1-2	-	TRBV4-3	ASSQDRVGLGYT
TRBJ1-1	-	TRBV11-2	ASSESTGLGEAF
TRBJ2-2	TRBD1	TRBV28	ASRGPGQGTGELF
TRBJ1-4	TRBD1	TRBV20-1	SASRVTGKNEKLF
TRBJ2-1	TRBD2	TRBV18	ASSPLAGSHEQF
TRBJ1-4	-	TRBV10-2	ASMASALEKLF
TRBJ2-4	-	TRBV24-1	ATSDPGGPEGIQY
TRBJ2-5	-	TRBV11-2	ASSLDGAVQETQY
TRBJ2-1	TRBD1	TRBV20-1	SATVGDRGYNEQF
TRBJ2-1	TRBD1	TRBV19	ASSIVGGPYNEQF
TRBJ1-1	TRBD1	TRBV13	ASSATGFGTEAF
TRBJ2-5	-	TRBV20-1	SARVTSQETQY
TRBJ2-7	-	TRBV9	ASSVVDYSYEQY
TRBJ2-3	-	TRBV15	ATSRDIWASGTDTQY
TRBJ2-5	-	TRBV20-1	SARDPRSAGETQY
TRBJ2-3	TRBD2	TRBV5-5	ASSLSGGASTDTQY
TRBJ2-5	-	TRBV5-1	ASSLTGREETQY
TRBJ1-4	-	TRBV10-3	AISESSNSGWEKLF
TRBJ2-6	-	TRBV29-1	SVRDAPLSGANVLT
TRBJ2-7	-	TRBV28	ASSPTPGFYSYEQY
TRBJ2-7	TRBD1	TRBV29-1	SVEDRDRVGFYEQY
TRBJ1-1	-	TRBV29-1	SVEWPAEAF
TRBJ2-1	TRBD2	TRBV5-1	ASSLPKGLSEQF
TRBJ2-7	TRBD1	TRBV18	ASSPTGGPYEQY
TRBJ2-5	TRBD2	TRBV20-1	SARSGTSGVGETQY
TRBJ2-3	-	TRBV7-8	ASSLRDSSTDTQY
TRBJ2-3	-	TRBV7-2	ASSRIPDTQY
TRBJ2-1	-	TRBV11-3	ASSLNLGGSDEQF
TRBJ2-7	-	TRBV28	ASTGYVSYEQY
TRBJ2-2	TRBD1	TRBV24-1	ATRDRGLTGELF
TRBJ1-2	-	TRBV14	ASSQVGKHGYT
TRBJ2-7	-	TRBV2	ASSISYEQY
TRBJ2-1	TRBD2	TRBV7-3	ASSLMGTSGGSEQF
TRBJ2-2	TRBD1	TRBV18	ASSPLQTGVDTGELF
TRBJ2-5	-	TRBV7-9	ASSGSGEETQY
TRBJ1-5	-	TRBV6-6	ASTPTGFAQPQH
TRBJ2-2	TRBD2	TRBV6-2/TRBV6-3	ASSFGLAANTGELF
TRBJ1-1	-	TRBV12-3/TRBV12-4	ASTMGIMNTEAF
TRBJ2-7	-	TRBV3-1	ASSRTGLGQY
TRBJ1-2	-	TRBV29-1	SVALLGNYGYT
TRBJ2-3	TRBD2	TRBV2	ASSTLAGVDTQY
TRBJ2-3	TRBD2	TRBV6-1	ASSETSGISTDTQY
TRBJ2-1	-	TRBV20-1	SALGGPVSNEQF
TRBJ1-5	-	TRBV12-3/TRBV12-4	ASSFEGNNQPQH
TRBJ2-3	-	TRBV10-3	AISEIDTDTQY
TRBJ2-1	TRBD1	TRBV11-2	ASSRTGVEQF
TRBJ2-2	-	TRBV2	ASSPNTGELF
TRBJ1-1	-	TRBV27	ASKSWGLNTEAF
TRBJ2-3	-	TRBV20-1	SARRGGGTDTQY
TRBJ2-2	TRBD2	TRBV7-9	ASSLAGTSGIAGGTGELF
TRBJ1-1	-	TRBV20-1	SASQGNTEAF
TRBJ2-7	TRBD1	TRBV27	ASSLVGQVSYEQY
TRBJ1-1	-	TRBV5-1	ASRLVAEGGGTEAF